This T cell receptor (beta chain) was recorded in a study of cytomegalovirus exposure and HLA in healthy donors. Measured with immunoSEQ multiplex PCR; TCRdb has only the in-frame clones, and not every one. In the table there are more than 95,000 clones, about 96% of which are singletons. CDR3 length: 14 residues. Germline V gives CDR1 SEHNR, CDR2 FQNEAQ (reference sequence). Trimming cost V 1 base and J 1 base, with 8 bases left between them. The receptor comes from a man younger than 35 in good health and CMV-seronegative. The source material was PBMCs. The chain carries TRBV7-9 and TRBJ2-7; D ambiguous. In nucleotides, the CDR3 is TGTGCCAGCAGCTTAGTTAACATATCCTACGAGCAGTACTTC. Protein product: CASSLVNISYEQYF.